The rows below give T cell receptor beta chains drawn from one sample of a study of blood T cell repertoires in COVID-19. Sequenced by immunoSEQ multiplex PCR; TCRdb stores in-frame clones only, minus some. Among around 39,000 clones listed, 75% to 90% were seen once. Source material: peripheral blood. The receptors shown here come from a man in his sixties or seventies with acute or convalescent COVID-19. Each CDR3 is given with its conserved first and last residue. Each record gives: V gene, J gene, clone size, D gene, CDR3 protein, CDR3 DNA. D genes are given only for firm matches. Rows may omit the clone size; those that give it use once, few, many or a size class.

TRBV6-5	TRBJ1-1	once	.	CASSYSIGVDTEAFF	TGTGCCAGCAGTTACTCGATAGGGGTAGACACTGAAGCTTTCTTT
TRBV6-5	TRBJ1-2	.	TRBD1	CASMGQYYGYTF	TGTGCCAGCATGGGACAGTACTATGGCTACACCTTC
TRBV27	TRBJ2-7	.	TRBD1	CASSFSGTGYSYEQYF	TGTGCCAGCAGTTTCTCCGGGACAGGTTATTCCTACGAGCAGTACTTC
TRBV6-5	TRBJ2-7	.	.	CASSYSGRLNYEQYF	TGTGCCAGCAGTTACTCTGGCAGGCTGAACTACGAGCAGTACTTC
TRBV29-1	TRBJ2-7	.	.	CSVVGRTGITYEQYF	TGCAGCGTTGTTGGGCGAACAGGGATCACCTACGAGCAGTACTTC
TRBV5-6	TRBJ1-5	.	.	CASSSRRVLPSNQPQHF	TGTGCCAGCAGCTCACGTCGGGTTCTTCCAAGCAATCAGCCCCAGCATTTT
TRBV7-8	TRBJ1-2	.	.	CASSLGAGASYGYTF	TGTGCCAGCAGCTTAGGTGCGGGGGCTAGTTATGGCTACACCTTC
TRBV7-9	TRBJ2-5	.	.	CASSFMTPQETQYF	TGTGCCAGCAGCTTTATGACTCCTCAAGAGACCCAGTACTTC
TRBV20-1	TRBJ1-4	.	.	CSASQGLNEKLFF	TGCAGTGCTAGTCAGGGCTTAAATGAAAAACTGTTTTTT
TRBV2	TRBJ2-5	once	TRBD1	CASSDRGGEETQYF	TGTGCCAGCAGTGATAGAGGGGGCGAAGAGACCCAGTACTTC
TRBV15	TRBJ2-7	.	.	CATSRDDVRTDFSYSYEQYF	TGTGCCACCAGCAGAGATGACGTAAGGACAGACTTCTCCTACTCCTACGAGCAGTACTTC
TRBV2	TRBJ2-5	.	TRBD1	CASSWTGGTQYF	TGTGCCAGCAGTTGGACAGGCGGGACCCAGTACTTC
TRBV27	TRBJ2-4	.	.	CASSLGVAENIQYF	TGTGCCAGCAGTTTGGGGGTAGCGGAAAACATTCAGTACTTC
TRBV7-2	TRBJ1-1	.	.	CASSFPGREAFF	TGTGCCAGCAGCTTCCCGGGGAGGGAAGCTTTCTTT
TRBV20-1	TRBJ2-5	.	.	CSASLSGQLRRETQYF	TGCAGTGCTAGTCTCAGCGGACAGCTTCGACGAGAGACCCAGTACTTC
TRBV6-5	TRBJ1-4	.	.	CASRPWTATNEKLFF	TGTGCCAGCAGGCCGTGGACAGCAACTAATGAAAAACTGTTTTTT
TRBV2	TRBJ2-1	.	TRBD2	CASSEPRGRRDEQFF	TGTGCCAGCAGTGAACCCCGCGGGAGGAGGGATGAGCAGTTCTTC
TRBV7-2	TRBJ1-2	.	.	CASSFQGNFNYGYTF	TGTGCCAGCAGCTTTCAGGGAAACTTTAACTATGGCTACACCTTC
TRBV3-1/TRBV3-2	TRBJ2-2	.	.	CASSRTGSMNTGELFF	TGTGCCAGCAGCCGAACCGGTTCAATGAACACCGGGGAGCTGTTTTTT
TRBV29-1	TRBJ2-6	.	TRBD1	CSVLQGAGANVLTF	TGCAGCGTGCTGCAGGGGGCTGGGGCCAACGTCCTGACTTTC
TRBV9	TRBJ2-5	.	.	CASSVGRGQETQYF	TGTGCCAGCAGCGTAGGCAGGGGCCAAGAGACCCAGTACTTC
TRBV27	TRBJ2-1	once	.	CASSPQSRFSSYNEQFF	TGTGCCAGCAGTCCTCAATCTAGGTTTAGCTCCTACAATGAGCAGTTCTTC
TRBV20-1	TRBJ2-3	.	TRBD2	CSASKRGWWTDTQYF	TGCAGTGCTAGTAAGCGGGGCTGGTGGACAGATACGCAGTATTTT
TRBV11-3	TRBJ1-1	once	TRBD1	CASSLGTGENTEAFF	TGTGCCAGCAGCTTGGGGACAGGAGAGAACACTGAAGCTTTCTTT
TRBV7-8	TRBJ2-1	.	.	CASSQSSSSYNEQFF	TGTGCCAGCAGCCAAAGTAGCAGCTCCTACAATGAGCAGTTCTTC
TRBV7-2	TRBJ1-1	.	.	CASSLAGQRDTEAFF	TGTGCCAGCAGCTTAGCGGGGCAGCGGGACACTGAAGCTTTCTTT